The source of this TCR beta chain is a study of T cells in Graves' hyperthyroidism and ophthalmopathy. Study-level findings and limits: The model foresaw ophthalmopathy a median approximately 6.3 months prior to onset. Ophthalmopathy was told apart from stable hyperthyroidism by a 13 V-J model.

CDR1 and CDR2 from the germline V gene are SGHVS and FNYEAQ. V shed 5 bases and J shed 6 bases, with 14 bases lying between them. The CDR3 contains 14 residues. Amplification of TCR beta CDR3 regions was performed using RNA transcripts as template. Researchers ran a first-round RT-PCR on the TCR CDR3 using the HTBI primer set. TCRdb used MiXCR to reprocess the multiplex PCR reads, holding one entry per CDR3 protein. Of about 640,000 distinct CDR3 sequences in the sample, around 20% were seen once. This clonotype was counted many times. Its target is unknown. Active moderate-to-severe ophthalmopathy, Clinical Activity Score at least 3, NOSPECS at least 4, under 3 months' duration. Exclusions: uncontrolled infection, other autoimmune disease, pregnancy, lactation.

This clonotype was obtained from a young man with Graves' ophthalmopathy. This chain links TRBV7-6 with TRBJ2-1; D assignment may be TRBD1 or TRBD2 (5 bases each). The sequenced material came from blood. CDR3 sequence: CASSRDTGPNEQFF. In nucleotides, the CDR3 is TGTGCCAGCAGCCGCGACACGGGGCCCAATGAGCAGTTCTTC.